One sample yielded the 4 T cell receptor beta chains listed below, sequenced in a study of PD-1 blockade in classical Hodgkin lymphoma. Repertoires were generated with immunoSEQ multiplex PCR, while TCRdb's copy carries only in-frame clones and drops some. The sample comprises under 30,000 clones, about 71% of which are singletons, and around 3.3% rests with the top ten. Following autologous stem cell transplantation, relapse occurred in every patient, and exposure to brentuximab vedotin varied. Sequences were derived from peripheral blood mononuclear cells (PBMCs), sampled before the second cycle of nivolumab. The origin of the receptors is a human donor with classical Hodgkin lymphoma.

This chain uses TRBV5-1 with TRBJ2-3; D perhaps matches TRBD2 (6 bases). The length of the CDR3 is 16 residues. Per germline, CDR1 SGHRS and CDR2 YFSETQ. The V end lost 3 bases, the J end lost 2 bases, and 16 bases lay between the germline ends. This chain's CDR3 is CASSSTGGTATDTQYF. DNA of the CDR3: TGCGCCAGCAGCTCAACCGGTGGGACTGCCACAGATACGCAGTATTTT.

The V call is TRBV9, the J call TRBJ1-2; no reliable D call. This CDR3 is built from 15 residues. The V end was cut by 0 bases, the J end by 2 bases, with 11 bases between. Germline V gives CDR1 SGDLS, CDR2 YYNGEE. The CDR3 sequence is CASSVGGQRNYGYTF. Here the CDR3 DNA reads TGTGCCAGCAGCGTAGGGGGTCAGAGAAACTATGGCTACACCTTC.

The chain uses TRBV5-1 and TRBJ1-1; TRBD1 is a possible D gene (5 bases). The CDR3 sequence is 14 residues long. Germline V lookup: CDR1 SGHRS, CDR2 YFSETQ. V lost 0 bases, J lost 2 bases, and 8 bases lay in between. The CDR3 DNA reads as TGCGCCAGCAGCTTGGACAGGACAAACACTGAAGCTTTCTTT. It codes for CASSLDRTNTEAFF.

This rearrangement joins TRBV15 to TRBJ2-7; perhaps TRBD2 as D (5 bases). CDR1 is LNHNV, CDR2 YYDKDF, per germline (reference sequence). Trimming pared 1 base from V and 4 bases from J, leaving 5 bases between. The CDR3 is 12 amino acids. The CDR3 protein is CATSRGEYEQYF. The CDR3 region has the DNA TGTGCCACCAGCAGAGGGGAGTACGAGCAGTACTTC.